This T cell receptor (beta chain) was identified during a study of cytomegalovirus exposure and HLA in healthy donors. About the study: Out of 150 million to 200 million T cells, an earlier analysis found fewer than 140 million unique TCR beta sequences in total. Study observations and caveats: The study assumed roughly uniform donor sequencing depth for presence/absence analyses. Listed as cytomegalovirus-associated were 150 or so TCR beta chains.

60 Vbeta and 13 Jbeta primers were used in PCR. Original methodology: Per a later analysis, the number of unique TCR beta chains was some 82 million, of which around 9.9 million were shared. Produced via immunoSEQ multiplex PCR; TCRdb's table is partial and in-frame only. The V and J calls and the clone size are those of that table, but D and trimming were determined from the DNA. Its table records some 48,000 clones. The trim removed 3 bases at V and 5 bases at J, leaving 9 bases unmatched. The CDR3 contains 16 residues. Looked up from germline, CDR1 is MNHEY and CDR2 is SMNVEV (reference sequence). In regard to this clone: Antigen unknown.

The rearrangement links TRBV27 to TRBJ2-5; 10 bases align to TRBD2. The receptor was derived from a male donor in good health and CMV-seropositive. Sequencing was done on a sample of PBMCs. The CDR3 DNA sequence: TGTGCCAGCAGTTTGGGAGCGGGGGGGCTGGGGGAGACCCAGTACTTC. Translating gives CASSLGAGGLGETQYF.